The clone carrying this TCR beta chain appeared once. This record belongs to a study of blood T cell repertoires in COVID-19. Study-wide context: Sites in the United States, Italy and Spain provided acute and convalescent COVID-19 samples. The cDNA or gDNA used as material had been derived from T cells, B-cell-depleted T cells, or PBMCs.

In the authors' methods: For nucleated cells, counts were estimated from reference gene primer amplification. TCRdb keeps only in-frame clones here, not all; method: immunoSEQ multiplex PCR. The DNA was the basis for D and trimming; V, J and clone size are from that table. The sample has hundreds of thousands of clones; roughly 88% are singletons. CDR1 is SNHLY, CDR2 FYNNEI, per germline. This CDR3 is built from 14 residues. V was cut by 4 bases and J by 6 bases, with 12 bases left in between. The TCR was taken from a woman in her 30s with active or convalescent COVID-19. This chain joins TRBV2 and TRBJ2-2; possibly TRBD2 for D (6 bases). Sequences were obtained from peripheral blood. This CDR3 is CASSVGGSPGELFF. CDR3 DNA sequence: TGTGCCAGCAGTGTAGGAGGGAGTCCCGGGGAGCTGTTTTTT.